The present entry profiles one TCR beta chain with its context. Its recognized antigen is unknown. Per-nucleotide qualities are absent, and no much larger clonotype sits a single base away. The CDR3 spans 17 residues, from the cysteine through the phenylalanine. The only DNA kept is the CDR3, 51 bases in frame from the first base. Compared with germline, V lacks 5 bases and J lacks 1 base; bases without a gene match: 11. Sequences SEHNR (CDR1) and FQNEAQ (CDR2) are obtained from the germline V gene (reference sequence). Patients with a history of autoimmune disease or receiving systemic immunosuppression were excluded from the trial. Peripheral blood for TCR sequencing was collected from all dose cohorts at baseline, on cycle 4 day 1, and on cycle 7 day 1. The samples were taken from a phase I, first-in-human, multicenter, open-label dose-escalation trial of ivuxolimab. Adults with locally advanced or metastatic head and neck squamous cell, hepatocellular, melanoma or renal cell carcinoma were enrolled in the trial. Before TCR sequencing, CD4+ and CD8+ T cells were separately sorted from peripheral blood.

Genomic DNA was isolated from the sorted cells so that the TCRbeta CDR3 region could be sequenced. The immunoSEQ Assay was used for sequencing of TCRbeta CDR3 regions. TCRdb took over this immuneACCESS table, retaining in-frame rearrangements with V and J assigned. Such tables are incomplete; in checked studies, under half of the missing clones stem from an unresolved V gene, and the remainder is unexplained. The sample contains 70,000 or so clones, over 75% of them found a single time. In total, the top ten clones hold approximately 0.91% of the sample. This sample was taken from a study of OX40 agonist ivuxolimab in advanced cancers. About the investigation overall: Ivuxolimab, which targeted the costimulatory receptor OX40 (CD134), was an agonistic, fully human IgG2 monoclonal antibody. The paper covers the monotherapy dose-escalation part of the phase I ivuxolimab trial, which included N of about 50 patients. Partial responses were achieved by three dose-escalation patients, of whom one had hepatocellular carcinoma and two had cutaneous melanoma. Peripheral TCRbeta sequencing was intended to test whether TCR sequence diversity was altered and clonal T-cell expansion was caused by ivuxolimab. Of the approximately 53 patients in dose escalation, about 19 had hepatocellular carcinoma, around 15 had melanoma, 9 had renal cell carcinoma and 9 had head and neck cancer. A male proportion of around 81% and a mean age of approximately 58 years, ranging from roughly 23 to 85, were recorded for the dose-escalation cohort. Intravenous ivuxolimab was administered to patients every 2 weeks at six dose levels: 0.01, 0.1, 0.3, 1.5, 3 and 10 mg/kg. Patients were allowed to have had prior anti-PD-1, anti-PD-L1 or anti-CTLA-4 therapy, and roughly 40% of the dose-escalation patients had previously received checkpoint inhibitors. Study-wide conclusions, independent of this receptor: The antigen specificity of the peripheral T cells that underwent clonal expansion was not determined. In the 0.1-3.0 mg/kg groups, partial responders had among the lowest normalized peripheral clonal expansion, particularly in CD8+ T cells. Low levels of normalized T-cell clonal expansion were also shown by some nonresponding patients. After ivuxolimab, CD8+ T cells had more expanded clones than CD4+ T cells on average. At doses of 0.1 to 3.0 mg/kg, clonal expansion of both CD4+ and CD8+ blood T cells was observed from baseline to week 6.

This receptor was identified in an adult with an advanced solid tumor such as melanoma, head and neck, liver or kidney cancer. The sequence joins TRBV7-9 to TRBJ2-3, with 8 junctional bases fitting TRBD2. The sequenced sample was CD4+ or CD8+ T cells sorted from blood, obtained in a trial of the OX40 agonist ivuxolimab. Read as DNA, the sequence is TGTGCCAGCAGCCCCCCTTTTGGGCGGGGGGGCACAGATACGCAGTATTTT. The encoded protein is CASSPPFGRGGTDTQYF. Full variable domain (CDR3 extended with the reference TRBV7-9 and TRBJ2-3 proteins): DTGVSQNPRHKITKRGQNVTFRCDPISEHNRLYWYRQTLGQGPEFLTYFQNEAQLEKSRLLSDRFSAERPKGSFSTLEIQRTEQGDSAMYLCASSPPFGRGGTDTQYFGPGTRLTVL.